This TCR beta chain was observed in a study of T cell responses to AZD1222 COVID-19 vaccine. The protocol was immunoSEQ multiplex PCR, while the TCRdb copy is restricted to in-frame clones and leaves out a portion. The table lists approximately 100,000 clones, 70% to 90% of them singletons, with around 1.5% in the top ten. Only a few counts were recorded for this clone. The antigen is undetermined. Findings of the study overall: Vaccination with two AZD1222 doses was followed by a rise in Spike-specific TCR breadth and depth. The peak T cell response came first, and repertoires were sampled only after it. It should be noted that donors were predominantly white British and more often female, and clonal diversity was possibly underestimated.

There are 16 residues in the CDR3. CDR1 is MDHEN and CDR2 is SYDVKM in the germline V gene. The V segment lost 5 bases and the J segment 5 bases; nucleotides outside the gene matches: 7. The V and J genes are TRBV28 and TRBJ1-5; the match to TRBD1 covers 12 bases. The material was peripheral blood, obtained on day 0 of AZD1222 vaccination. This clonotype was sampled from an adult in good health. The CDR3 DNA is TGTGCCAGCAGTACGGGACAGGGGGCAAGGGATCAGCCCCAGCATTTT. Translating it yields CASSTGQGARDQPQHF.